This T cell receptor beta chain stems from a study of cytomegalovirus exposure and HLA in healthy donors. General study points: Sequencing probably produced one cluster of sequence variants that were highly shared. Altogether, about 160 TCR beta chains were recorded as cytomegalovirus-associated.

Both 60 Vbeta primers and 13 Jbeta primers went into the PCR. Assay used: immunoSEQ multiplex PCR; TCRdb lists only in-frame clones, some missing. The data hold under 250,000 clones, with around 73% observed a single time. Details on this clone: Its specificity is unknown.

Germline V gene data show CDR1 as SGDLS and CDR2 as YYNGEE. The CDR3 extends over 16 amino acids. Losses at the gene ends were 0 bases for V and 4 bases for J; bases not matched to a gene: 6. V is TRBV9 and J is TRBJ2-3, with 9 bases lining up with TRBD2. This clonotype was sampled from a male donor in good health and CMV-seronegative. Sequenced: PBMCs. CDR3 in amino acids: CASSVEGTSSADTQYF. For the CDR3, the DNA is TGTGCCAGCAGCGTAGAAGGGACTAGCTCCGCAGATACGCAGTATTTT.